The T cell receptor (beta chain) under discussion was sequenced for a study of T cell responses to AZD1222 COVID-19 vaccine. Study-level findings and limits: Seropositive at baseline were only a handful of AZD1222 recipients. Samples come after the peak T cell response, not at day 14. White British ancestry dominated among donors, who included more females, and clonal diversity was possibly underestimated.

This clone was found once. Its matching antigen is unknown. Trimming pared 0 bases from V and 3 bases from J, leaving 3 bases between. Per germline, CDR1 SGHRS and CDR2 YFSETQ. CDR3 length: 12 residues. Sequencing was performed with immunoSEQ multiplex PCR; in TCRdb, only in-frame clones are kept and a portion is missing. The table includes about 120,000 clones, about 91% detected once. This clonotype was sampled from an adult who received the AZD1222 COVID-19 vaccine. This sequence joins TRBV5-1 and TRBJ1-2; no reliable D call. Sequences were derived from peripheral blood, sampled 28 days after the second AZD1222 dose. As DNA, the CDR3 is TGCGCCAGCAGCTTGGACTACTATGGCTACACCTTC. Residues: CASSLDYYGYTF. The variable domain in full, completed from reference TRBV5-1 and TRBJ1-2, reads KAGVTQTPRYLIKTRGQQVTLSCSPISGHRSVSWYQQTPGQGLQFLFEYFSETQRNKGNFPGRFSGRQFSNSRSEMNVSTLELGDSALYLCASSLDYYGYTFGSGTRLTVV.